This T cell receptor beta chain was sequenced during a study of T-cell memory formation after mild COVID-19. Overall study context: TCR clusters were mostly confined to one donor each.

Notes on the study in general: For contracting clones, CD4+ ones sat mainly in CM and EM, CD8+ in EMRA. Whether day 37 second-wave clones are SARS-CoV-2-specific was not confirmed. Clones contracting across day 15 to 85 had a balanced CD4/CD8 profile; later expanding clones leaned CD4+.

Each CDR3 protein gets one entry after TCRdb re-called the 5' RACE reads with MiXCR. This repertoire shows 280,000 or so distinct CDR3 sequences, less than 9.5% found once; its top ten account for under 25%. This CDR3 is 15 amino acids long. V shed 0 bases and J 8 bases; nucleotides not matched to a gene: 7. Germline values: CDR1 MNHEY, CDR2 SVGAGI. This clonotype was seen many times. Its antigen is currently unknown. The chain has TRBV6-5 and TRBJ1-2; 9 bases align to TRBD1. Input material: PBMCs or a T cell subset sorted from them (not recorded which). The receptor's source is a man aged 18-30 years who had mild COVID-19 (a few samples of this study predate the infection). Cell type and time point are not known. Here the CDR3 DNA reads TGTGCCAGCAGTTACTCCCGGACAGGGGTTAAAGGCTACACCTTC. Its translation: CASSYSRTGVKGYTF.